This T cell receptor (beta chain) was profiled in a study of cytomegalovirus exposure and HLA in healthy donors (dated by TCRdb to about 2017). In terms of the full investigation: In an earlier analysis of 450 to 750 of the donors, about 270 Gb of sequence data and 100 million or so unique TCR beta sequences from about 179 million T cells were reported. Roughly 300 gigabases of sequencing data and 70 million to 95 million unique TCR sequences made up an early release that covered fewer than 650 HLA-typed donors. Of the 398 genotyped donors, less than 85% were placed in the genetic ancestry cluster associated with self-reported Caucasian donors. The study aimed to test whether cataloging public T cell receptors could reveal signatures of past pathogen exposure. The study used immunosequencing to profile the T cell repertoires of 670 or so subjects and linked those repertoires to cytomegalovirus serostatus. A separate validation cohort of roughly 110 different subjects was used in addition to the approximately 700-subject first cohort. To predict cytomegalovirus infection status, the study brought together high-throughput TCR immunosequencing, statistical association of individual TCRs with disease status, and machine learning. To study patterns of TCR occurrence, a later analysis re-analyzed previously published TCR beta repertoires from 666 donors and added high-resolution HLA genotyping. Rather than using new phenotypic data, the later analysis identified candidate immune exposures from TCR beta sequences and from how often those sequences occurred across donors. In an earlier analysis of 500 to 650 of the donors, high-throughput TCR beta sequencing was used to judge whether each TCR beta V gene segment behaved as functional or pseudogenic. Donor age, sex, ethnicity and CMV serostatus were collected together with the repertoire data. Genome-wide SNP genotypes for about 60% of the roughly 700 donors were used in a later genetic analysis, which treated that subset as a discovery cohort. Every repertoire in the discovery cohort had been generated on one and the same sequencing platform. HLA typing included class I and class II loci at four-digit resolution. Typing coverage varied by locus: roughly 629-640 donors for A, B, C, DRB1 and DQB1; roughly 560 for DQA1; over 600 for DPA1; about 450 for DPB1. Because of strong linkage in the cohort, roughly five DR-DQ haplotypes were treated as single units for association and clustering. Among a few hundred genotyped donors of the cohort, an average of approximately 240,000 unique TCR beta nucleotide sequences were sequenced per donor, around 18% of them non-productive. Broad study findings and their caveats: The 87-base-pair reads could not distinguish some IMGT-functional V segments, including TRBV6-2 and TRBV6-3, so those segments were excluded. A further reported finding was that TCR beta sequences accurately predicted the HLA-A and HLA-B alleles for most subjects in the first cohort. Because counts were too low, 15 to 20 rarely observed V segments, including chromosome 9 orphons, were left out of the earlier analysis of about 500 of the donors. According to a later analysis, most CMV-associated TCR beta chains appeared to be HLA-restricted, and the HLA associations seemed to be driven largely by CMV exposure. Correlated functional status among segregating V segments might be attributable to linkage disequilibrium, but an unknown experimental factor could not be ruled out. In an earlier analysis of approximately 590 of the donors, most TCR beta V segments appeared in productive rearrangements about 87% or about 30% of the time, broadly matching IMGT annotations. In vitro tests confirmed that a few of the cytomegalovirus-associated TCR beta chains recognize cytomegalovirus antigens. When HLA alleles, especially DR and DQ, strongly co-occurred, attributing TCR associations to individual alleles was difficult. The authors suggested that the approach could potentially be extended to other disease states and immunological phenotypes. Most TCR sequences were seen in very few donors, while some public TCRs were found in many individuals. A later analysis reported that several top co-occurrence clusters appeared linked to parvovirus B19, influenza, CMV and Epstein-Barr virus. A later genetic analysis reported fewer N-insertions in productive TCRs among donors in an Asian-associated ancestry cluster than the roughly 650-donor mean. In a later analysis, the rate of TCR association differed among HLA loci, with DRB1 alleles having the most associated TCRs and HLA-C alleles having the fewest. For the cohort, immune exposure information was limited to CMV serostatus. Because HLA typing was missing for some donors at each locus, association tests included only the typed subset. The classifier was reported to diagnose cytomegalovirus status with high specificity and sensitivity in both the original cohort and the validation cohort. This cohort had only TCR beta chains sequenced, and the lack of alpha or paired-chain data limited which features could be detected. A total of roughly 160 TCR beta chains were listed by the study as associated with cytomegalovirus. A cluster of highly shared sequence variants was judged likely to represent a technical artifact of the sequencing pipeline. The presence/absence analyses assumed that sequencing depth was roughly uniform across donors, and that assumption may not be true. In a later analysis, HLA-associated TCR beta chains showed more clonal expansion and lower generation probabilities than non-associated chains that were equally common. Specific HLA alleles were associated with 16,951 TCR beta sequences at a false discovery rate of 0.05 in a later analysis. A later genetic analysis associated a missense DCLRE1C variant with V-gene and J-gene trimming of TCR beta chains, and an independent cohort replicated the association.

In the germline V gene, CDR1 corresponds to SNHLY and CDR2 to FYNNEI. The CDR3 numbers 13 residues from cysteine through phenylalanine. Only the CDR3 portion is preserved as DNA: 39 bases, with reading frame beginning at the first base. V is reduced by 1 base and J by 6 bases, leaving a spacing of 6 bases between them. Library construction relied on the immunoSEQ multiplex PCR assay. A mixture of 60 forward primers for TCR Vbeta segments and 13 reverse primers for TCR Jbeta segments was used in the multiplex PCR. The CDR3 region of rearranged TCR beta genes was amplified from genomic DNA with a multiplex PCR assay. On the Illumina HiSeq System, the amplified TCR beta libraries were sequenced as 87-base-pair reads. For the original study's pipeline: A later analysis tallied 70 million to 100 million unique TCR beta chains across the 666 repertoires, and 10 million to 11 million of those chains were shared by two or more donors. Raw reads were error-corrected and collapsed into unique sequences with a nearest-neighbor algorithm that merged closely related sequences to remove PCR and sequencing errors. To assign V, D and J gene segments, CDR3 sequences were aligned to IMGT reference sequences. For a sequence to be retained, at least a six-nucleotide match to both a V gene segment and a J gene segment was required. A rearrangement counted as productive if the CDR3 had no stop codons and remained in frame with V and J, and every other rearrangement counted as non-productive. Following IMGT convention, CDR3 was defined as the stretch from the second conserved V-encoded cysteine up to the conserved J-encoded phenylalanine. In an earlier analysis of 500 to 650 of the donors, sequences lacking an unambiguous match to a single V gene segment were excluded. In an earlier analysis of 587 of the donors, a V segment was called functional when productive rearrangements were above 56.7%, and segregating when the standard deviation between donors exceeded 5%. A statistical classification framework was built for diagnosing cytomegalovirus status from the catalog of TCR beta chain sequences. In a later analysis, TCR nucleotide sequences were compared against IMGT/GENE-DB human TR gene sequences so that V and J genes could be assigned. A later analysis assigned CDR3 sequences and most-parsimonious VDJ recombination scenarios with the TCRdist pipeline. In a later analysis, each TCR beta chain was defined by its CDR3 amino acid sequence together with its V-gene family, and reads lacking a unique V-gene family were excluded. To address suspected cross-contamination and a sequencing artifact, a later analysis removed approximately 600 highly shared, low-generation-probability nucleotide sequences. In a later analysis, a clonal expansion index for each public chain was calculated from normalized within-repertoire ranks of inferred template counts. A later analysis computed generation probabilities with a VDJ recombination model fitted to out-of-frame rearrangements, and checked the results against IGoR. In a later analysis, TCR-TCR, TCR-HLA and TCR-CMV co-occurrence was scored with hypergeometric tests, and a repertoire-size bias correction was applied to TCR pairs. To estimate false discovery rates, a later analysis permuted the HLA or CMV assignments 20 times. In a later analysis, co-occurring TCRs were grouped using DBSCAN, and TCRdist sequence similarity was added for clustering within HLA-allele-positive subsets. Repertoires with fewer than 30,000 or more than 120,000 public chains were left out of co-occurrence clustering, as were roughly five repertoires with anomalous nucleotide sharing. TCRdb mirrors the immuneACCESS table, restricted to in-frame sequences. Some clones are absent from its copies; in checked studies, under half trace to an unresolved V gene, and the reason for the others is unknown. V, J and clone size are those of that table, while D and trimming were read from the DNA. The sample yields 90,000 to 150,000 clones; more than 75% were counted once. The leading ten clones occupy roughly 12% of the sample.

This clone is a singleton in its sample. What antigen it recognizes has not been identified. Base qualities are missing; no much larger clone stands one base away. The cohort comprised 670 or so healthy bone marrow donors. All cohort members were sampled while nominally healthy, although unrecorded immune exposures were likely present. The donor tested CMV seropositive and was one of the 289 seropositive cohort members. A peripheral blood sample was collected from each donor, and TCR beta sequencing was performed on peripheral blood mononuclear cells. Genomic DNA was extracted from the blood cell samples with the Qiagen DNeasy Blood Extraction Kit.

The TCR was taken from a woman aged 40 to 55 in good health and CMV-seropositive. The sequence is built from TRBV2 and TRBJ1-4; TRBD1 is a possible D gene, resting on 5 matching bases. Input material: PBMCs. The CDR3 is CASSEETDEKLFF. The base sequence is TGTGCCAGCAGTGAAGAGACAGATGAAAAACTGTTTTTT.